The source of this T cell receptor (beta chain) is a study of patients and donors after allogeneic stem cell transplantation. Germline CDR1 SQVTM, CDR2 ANQGSEA. The CDR3 has 16 residues. TCRdb re-called the RT-PCR reads with MiXCR, one entry per CDR3 protein. Of about a million distinct CDR3 sequences listed, about a sixth are singletons. This clonotype was seen a few times. One junction end does not reproduce the germline sequence, and a read error may be involved. This sequence originates from a human donor who was either an allogeneic HSCT recipient or a stem cell or donor lymphocyte infusion donor (not recorded which). It is not recorded whose cells these are; they may come from a transplant donor. The sequencing sample was made of blood, either unsorted or a sorted T cell fraction (not recorded which). This sequence joins TRBV29-1 and TRBJ2-1, with TRBD2 identical over 15 bases. DNA of the CDR3: TGCAGCGTTGAAGATCGGCAGGGACTAGCGGGAGGCGCTCGCCCCTTC. It specifies CSVEDRQGLAGGARPF.